This TCR beta chain was retrieved from a study of shared clonotypes between healthy human individuals. Regarding the study as a whole: It was only blood that was sampled, and tissue repertoires likely differ.

This CDR3 contains 16 residues. Trimming took 3 bases from V and 5 from J; bases not matched to a gene: 11. Germline CDR1 and CDR2: LNHDA and SQIVND (reference sequence). About this clone itself: The target antigen is unknown.

Naive CD8 populations comprised CD45RO-negative cells positively selected for CCR7, excluding terminally differentiated effector memory CD45RA+ cells. Sequencing used immunoSEQ multiplex PCR; TCRdb keeps in-frame clones, though not all of them. The sample consists of more than 2 million clones, approximately 92% of them appearing once. Sequencing used naive CD8+ T cells from PBMCs. This receptor was taken from a man in his late teens or twenties in good health. Some clones in this sample may be carry-over from other donors' samples. The chain is built from TRBV19 and TRBJ2-7; 9 bases match TRBD1. The CDR3 region has the DNA TGTGCCAGTAGTATCATTTTCGGGACAGGGTCAAACGAGCAGTACTTC. It yields the protein CASSIIFGTGSNEQYF.